The 24 T cell receptor beta chains below all came from one sample that was sequenced in a study of monozygotic twins with inflammatory bowel disease. TCRdb reprocessed the 5' RACE reads; each CDR3 protein has one entry and no DNA is given. The table gives 420,000 or so distinct CDR3 sequences; the top ten clones make up approximately 2.3% of it. The sequenced sample was blood. The receptors shown here come from a human donor with ulcerative colitis or Crohn's disease, or a healthy co-twin of an affected twin (not recorded which).

The J gene is TRBJ2-7, the V gene TRBV15; TCRdb proposes TRBD2, but this gene call is untestable without DNA. Germline CDR1 and CDR2: LNHNV and YYDKDF (reference sequence). The CDR3 totals 14 residues. The CDR3: CATSRGRGGVEQYF.

The chain joins TRBV3-1 to TRBJ1-1; there is no DNA to check the TCRdb D call of TRBD1. The CDR3 length is 13 residues. Germline-derived CDR1 and CDR2 are LGHDT and YNNKEL (reference sequence). CDR3 sequence: CASSQDPRGKAFF.

The rearrangement joins TRBV6-1 to TRBJ2-3; TCRdb gives TRBD1 as the D gene, but with no DNA this cannot be confirmed. Germline V gives CDR1 MNHNS, CDR2 SASEGT. The CDR3 sequence is 16 residues long. CDR3 region: CASSDTGTIRTDTQYF.

The chain combines TRBV5-4 with TRBJ2-5; TCRdb returns TRBD1, unconfirmable since there is no DNA. The CDR3 is 14 amino acids. From germline, CDR1 is SGHNT and CDR2 YYREEE (reference sequence). The CDR3 region is CASSLTGYQETQYF.

The chain recombines TRBV29-1 with TRBJ2-2; with no DNA, the TCRdb D assignment of TRBD2 cannot be verified. The CDR3 loop spans 15 amino acids. Germline V CDR1 and CDR2: SQVTM, ANQGSEA. CDR3 sequence: CSVGTSGAGTGELFF.

V usage is TRBV5-1 and J usage is TRBJ1-1. This CDR3 is 13 amino acids long. CDR1 and CDR2 (germline): SGHRS, YFSETQ. CDR3 residues: CASSAVVNTEAFF.

This chain joins TRBV7-8 and TRBJ2-2; with no DNA, the TCRdb D assignment of TRBD1 cannot be verified. Germline CDR1 is SGHVS and CDR2 is FQNEAQ. The CDR3 has 15 amino acids. The CDR3 reads CASSRIPRMGGELFF.

The rearrangement joins TRBV29-1 to TRBJ1-1; TCRdb picks TRBD1, but there is no DNA to check that call. The CDR3 is made up of 13 amino acids. The germline V gene has CDR1 SQVTM and CDR2 ANQGSEA. The CDR3 reads CSVMTGRNTEAFF.

The V call is TRBV9, the J call TRBJ1-4; TCRdb proposes TRBD1, but this gene call is untestable without DNA. This CDR3 has 17 residues. The V gene's germline CDR1 is SGDLS and CDR2 YYNGEE. CDR3 protein: CASSATEGGQGEEKLFF.

The chain employs TRBV4-3 and TRBJ2-2; the D call from TCRdb, TRBD1, cannot be confirmed without DNA. Germline V lookup: CDR1 LGHNA, CDR2 YSLEER. The CDR3 is 16 amino acids. CDR3 residues: CASSQARDMNTGELFF.

This chain joins TRBV9 and TRBJ2-3. This CDR3 comprises 13 residues. The V gene's germline CDR1 is SGDLS and CDR2 YYNGEE. This CDR3 reads CASSPQVADTQYF. Complete variable domain (other parts from reference TRBV9 and TRBJ2-3): DSGVTQTPKHLITATGQRVTLRCSPRSGDLSVYWYQQSLDQGLQFLIQYYNGEERAKGNILERFSAQQFPDLHSELNLSSLELGDSALYFCASSPQVADTQYFGPGTRLTVL.

CDR3 amino acids: CASTPHSSGANVLTF. The chain has TRBV28 and TRBJ2-6. This CDR3 region has 15 residues. The germline V gene has CDR1 MDHEN and CDR2 SYDVKM.

CDR3 region: CASRAGTAGANVLTF. The chain employs TRBV19 and TRBJ2-6; TCRdb reports TRBD1, a call that lacks DNA to check it against. Germline CDR1 and CDR2: LNHDA and SQIVND (reference sequence). The CDR3 covers 15 residues.

The V and J genes are TRBV24-1 and TRBJ1-2; the TCRdb call, TRBD1, lacks DNA for checking. The CDR3 spans 12 residues. From germline, CDR1 is KGHDR and CDR2 SFDVKD. The CDR3 region is CATMGQWGGYTF.

The chain joins TRBV11-2 to TRBJ2-1; TCRdb's assignment of TRBD2 cannot be checked, as there is no DNA. Germline lookup yields CDR1 SGHAT and CDR2 FQNNGV. The CDR3 spans 17 residues. The CDR3 loop reads CASSPSGGPLSYNEQFF.

V gene TRBV18 combines with J gene TRBJ1-6; the TCRdb D gene call, TRBD1, has no DNA to confirm it. Germline V gene sequence: CDR1 KGHSH, CDR2 LQKENI. The CDR3 consists of 15 residues. CDR3 region: CASSPPQGENSPLHF.

The V gene is TRBV6-5, the J gene TRBJ2-4; no DNA is available, so the TRBD2 call from TCRdb remains unchecked. The CDR3 sequence is 17 residues long. The germline V gene encodes CDR1 MNHEY and CDR2 SVGAGI. The CDR3 protein is CASSYSPPAGGKNIQYF.

The chain is built from TRBV7-2 and TRBJ2-7; TCRdb lists TRBD2, though no DNA is available to test this call. The germline V gene encodes CDR1 SGHTA and CDR2 FQGNSA. This CDR3 has 16 amino acids. CDR3 sequence: CASRSTSTASSYEQYF.

The chain links TRBV7-9 to TRBJ2-7; checking the TCRdb D call of TRBD1 is not possible without DNA. The CDR3 loop spans 15 amino acids. From germline, CDR1 is SEHNR and CDR2 FQNEAQ (reference sequence). The CDR3 is CASSLAGGWTYEQYF. The full variable domain, completed using reference TRBV7-9 and TRBJ2-7, is DTGVSQNPRHKITKRGQNVTFRCDPISEHNRLYWYRQTLGQGPEFLTYFQNEAQLEKSRLLSDRFSAERPKGSFSTLEIQRTEQGDSAMYLCASSLAGGWTYEQYFGPGTRLTVT.

This chain links TRBV7-9 with TRBJ2-2. This CDR3 has 16 amino acids. Germline lookup yields CDR1 SEHNR and CDR2 FQNEAQ (reference sequence). The CDR3 protein is CASSLEVDANTGELFF.

The chain recombines TRBV6-5 with TRBJ1-6. Germline V gene lookup returns CDR1 MNHEY and CDR2 SVGAGI. CDR3 length equals 17 residues. The CDR3 here is CASSYGRQGSYNSPLHF.

CDR3: CAWSVLAGAFQETQYF. The chain employs TRBV30 and TRBJ2-5; TCRdb calls TRBD2, which cannot be checked without DNA. Looked up from germline, CDR1 is GTSNPN and CDR2 is SVGIG (reference sequence). This CDR3 contains 16 residues.

The gene calls are TRBV5-1 and TRBJ1-2; TCRdb's D call, TRBD1, is unchecked because there is no DNA. The CDR3 has 12 amino acids. Germline values: CDR1 SGHRS, CDR2 YFSETQ. The CDR3 loop reads CASVGQLGGYTF.

The chain carries TRBV5-1 and TRBJ2-7. Germline V gene lookup returns CDR1 SGHRS and CDR2 YFSETQ. The CDR3 runs to 15 residues. The CDR3 loop is CASSLGRWDSYEQYF.